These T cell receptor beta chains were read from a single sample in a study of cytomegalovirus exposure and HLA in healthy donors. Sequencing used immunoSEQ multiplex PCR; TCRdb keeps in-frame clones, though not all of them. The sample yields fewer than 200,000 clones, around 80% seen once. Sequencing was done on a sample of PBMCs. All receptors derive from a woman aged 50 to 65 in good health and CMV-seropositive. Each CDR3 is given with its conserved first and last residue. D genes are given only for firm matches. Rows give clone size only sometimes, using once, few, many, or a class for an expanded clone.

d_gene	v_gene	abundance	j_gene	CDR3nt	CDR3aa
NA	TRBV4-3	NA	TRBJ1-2	TGCGCCAGCAGCCATGGCACAGGGTCCTATGGCTACACCTTC	CASSHGTGSYGYTF
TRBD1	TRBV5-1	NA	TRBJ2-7	TGCGCCAGCAGCCTGGGACAGACGAACTCCTACGAGCAGTACTTC	CASSLGQTNSYEQYF
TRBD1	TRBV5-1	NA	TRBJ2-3	TGCGCCAGCAGTCTCCGACAGGGGGCCACAGATACGCAGTATTTT	CASSLRQGATDTQYF
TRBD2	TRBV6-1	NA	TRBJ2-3	TGTGCCAGCAGTGCCTCGGGACTAGAAACAGATACGCAGTATTTT	CASSASGLETDTQYF
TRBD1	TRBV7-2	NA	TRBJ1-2	TGTGCCAGCAGCACGGACAGGACGAGCTATGGCTACACCTTC	CASSTDRTSYGYTF
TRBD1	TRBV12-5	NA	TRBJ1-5	TGTGCTAGTGGTGTTTACCGGGACAGGGGGCTTTTTCGTCAGCCCCAGCATTTT	CASGVYRDRGLFRQPQHF
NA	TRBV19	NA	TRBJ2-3	TGTGCCAGTAGTATAGGGAGGGCTGGAACAGATACGCAGTATTTT	CASSIGRAGTDTQYF
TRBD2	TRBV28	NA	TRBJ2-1	TGTGCCAGCAGCCCCACCGGGAGGGCCTGGAATGAGCAGTTCTTC	CASSPTGRAWNEQFF
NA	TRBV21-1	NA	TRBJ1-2	TGTGCCAGCAGCCGAGGGACACCTCCTAACTATGGCTACACCTTC	CASSRGTPPNYGYTF
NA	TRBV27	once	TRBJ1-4	TGTGCCAGCAGTTTAGCAGGGTCTAATGAAAAACTGTTTTTT	CASSLAGSNEKLFF
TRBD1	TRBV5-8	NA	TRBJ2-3	TGTGCCAGCAGCTTGGTCCGACAGGGGGCCACAGATACGCAGTATTTT	CASSLVRQGATDTQYF
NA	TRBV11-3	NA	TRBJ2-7	TGTGCCAGCAGCTTAGAGGTCGGTTACGAGCAGTACTTC	CASSLEVGYEQYF
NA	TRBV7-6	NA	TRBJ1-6	TGTGCCAGCAGCTTAGCGAGTACACAGGGAGTAGACTCACCCCTCCACTTT	CASSLASTQGVDSPLHF
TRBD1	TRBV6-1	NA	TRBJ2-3	TGTGCCAGCAGCGGGACAGCTATTCCAGATACGCAGTATTTT	CASSGTAIPDTQYF
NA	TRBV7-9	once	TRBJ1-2	TGTGCCAGCAGCCCGCAGGGAAGTGGCTACACCTTC	CASSPQGSGYTF
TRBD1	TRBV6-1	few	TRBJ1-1	TGTGCCAGCAGTGAAGTTCTTGGACAGGAGGCTGAAGCTTTCTTT	CASSEVLGQEAEAFF
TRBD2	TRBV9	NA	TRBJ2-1	TGTGCCAGCAGCATCCGACTAGCGGGAGTGGAGAATGAGCAGTTCTTC	CASSIRLAGVENEQFF
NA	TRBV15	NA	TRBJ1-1	TGTGCCACCAGCAGAGCTCGAGGGCCCCCACTTAACACTGAAGCTTTCTTT	CATSRARGPPLNTEAFF
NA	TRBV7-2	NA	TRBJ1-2	TGTGCCAGCAGCTTAGCCATCACAGGTAGCTATGGCTACACCTTC	CASSLAITGSYGYTF
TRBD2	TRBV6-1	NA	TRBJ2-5	TGTGCCAGCAGTGTCGGGGGGCAAGAGACCCAGTACTTC	CASSVGGQETQYF
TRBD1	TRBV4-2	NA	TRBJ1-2	TGTGCCAGCAGCCGGGACAGTTATGGCTACACCTTC	CASSRDSYGYTF
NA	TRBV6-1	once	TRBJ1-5	TGTGCCAGCAGCTATCGGCCCCAGCATTTT	CASSYRPQHF
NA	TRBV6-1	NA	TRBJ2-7	TGTGCCAGCACCCTCGATTTGGGCAGGCTCTACGAGCAGTACTTC	CASTLDLGRLYEQYF
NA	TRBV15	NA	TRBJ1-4	TGTGCCACCAGCAGAGATCTAGGGGCGCCAAGGGGTGAAAAACTGTTTTTT	CATSRDLGAPRGEKLFF
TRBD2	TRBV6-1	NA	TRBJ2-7	TGTGCCAGCACTCCCCTAGCGGGACCCTACGAGCAGTACTTC	CASTPLAGPYEQYF
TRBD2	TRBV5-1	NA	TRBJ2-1	TGCGCCAGCAGCCATGGGACTAGCGACCGCAATGAGCAGTTCTTC	CASSHGTSDRNEQFF
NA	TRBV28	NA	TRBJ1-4	TGTGCCAGCAGTACCCCCGAGGGTTGGGAAGAAAAACTGTTTTTT	CASSTPEGWEEKLFF